The 27 T cell receptor beta chains below come from one sample, sequenced in a study of T cell repertoires in cytomegalovirus infection. What these receptors recognize is not known. TCRdb re-called the reads through MiXCR, storing one row per CDR3 protein. The sample has around 200,000 distinct CDR3 sequences; about 38% are singletons. Sample: CD8+ T cells from cultured PBMCs, taken from culture after CMV antigen stimulation. Every receptor here comes from a human donor in good health (CMV status not recorded). Some clones in this sample may be carry-over from other donors' samples.

The table lists this clonotype with many counts. This chain links TRBV27 with TRBJ2-7; D possibly corresponds to TRBD1 (6 bases). Germline values: CDR1 MNHEY, CDR2 SMNVEV (reference sequence). V lost 6 bases to trimming and J lost 2 bases, with 14 bases between them. The CDR3 runs to 14 residues. CDR3 sequence (DNA): TGTGCCAGCAGGCCAGGGGCTGCGGCCTACGAGCAGTACTTC. Translating gives CASRPGAAAYEQYF.

V gene TRBV28 combines with J gene TRBJ2-3; 8 bases line up with TRBD2. The germline gives CDR1 MDHEN, CDR2 SYDVKM. The CDR3 totals 14 residues. Trimming cost V 2 bases and J 6 bases; bases outside gene matches: 4. The CDR3 nucleotides read TGTGCCAGCAGTTTAGGACTAGCTAGGGATACGCAGTATTTT. Its protein is CASSLGLARDTQYF. The full variable domain, completed using reference TRBV28 and TRBJ2-3, is DVKVTQSSRYLVKRTGEKVFLECVQDMDHENMFWYRQDPGLGLRLIYFSYDVKMKEKGDIPEGYSVSREKKERFSLILESASTNQTSMYLCASSLGLARDTQYFGPGTRLTVL.

This clonotype was detected a few times. In DNA, the CDR3 is TGTGCCAGCAGGCCTGACAAAGTTGGGGGGGGCCTATATACGCAGTATTTT. This gives the protein CASRPDKVGGGLYTQYF. The V call is TRBV12-3 or TRBV12-4, the J call TRBJ2-3; tentative D call: TRBD2 (7 bases). Trimming shortened V by 6 bases and J by 7 bases, and 26 bases separated the two germline ends. This CDR3 contains 17 residues.

This clonotype was observed a few times. The gene calls are TRBV7-2 and TRBJ2-5; the D call may be TRBD1 or TRBD2 (6 bases each). Trimming stripped 1 base from V and 5 bases from J, with 14 bases between. The CDR3 is 15 residues long. Per the germline V gene, CDR1 is SGHTA and CDR2 is FQGNSA. CDR3: CASSLEGGARETQYF. The DNA of the CDR3 is TGTGCCAGCAGCTTAGAGGGGGGCGCGAGGGAGACCCAGTACTTC.

The chain is built from TRBV25-1 and TRBJ2-7, with TRBD2 identical over 9 bases. CDR3 size: 15 residues. Looked up from germline, CDR1 is MGHDK and CDR2 is SYGVNS. The ends lost 2 bases at V and 5 bases at J; junction bases unmatched: 7. The CDR3, as DNA: TGTGCCAGCAGTGAACTCCTTAGCGGGAGCGACGAGCAGTACTTC. Its protein product is CASSELLSGSDEQYF.

The rearrangement uses TRBV25-1 and TRBJ1-2; no clear D. CDR3 size: 12 residues. Germline CDR1 MGHDK, CDR2 SYGVNS. V was pared by 10 bases and J by 7 bases, with 16 bases between. Here the CDR3 reads CATTTPNGGYTF. Written as DNA, the CDR3 is TGTGCCACCACTACACCGAACGGTGGCTACACCTTC.

The gene calls are TRBV7-2 and TRBJ1-5, with D hard to call. This CDR3 has 16 residues. Per germline, CDR1 SGHTA and CDR2 FQGNSA. Trimming left V 1 base short and J 0 bases short, with 10 bases between. CDR3 coding DNA: TGTGCCAGCAGCTTAGAGACCGTATATAGCAATCAGCCCCAGCATTTT. This translates into CASSLETVYSNQPQHF.

J is TRBJ1-3 and V is TRBV10-3; TRBD1 matches at 8 bases. The germline V gene encodes CDR1 ENHRY and CDR2 SYGVKD. The CDR3 loop spans 15 amino acids. V was pared by 6 bases and J by 2 bases, with 6 bases of the junction left unmatched. The chain's CDR3 is CAIRTTGEAGNTIYF. Written as DNA, the CDR3 is TGTGCCATCAGGACGACAGGGGAGGCTGGAAACACCATATATTTT.

The V call is TRBV10-3, the J call TRBJ2-7, with TRBD1 as a possible D gene (6 bases). V lost 0 bases, J lost 4 bases, and 13 bases lay in between. The CDR3 is 15 residues long. Germline V lookup: CDR1 ENHRY, CDR2 SYGVKD. The CDR3 sequence is CAISESKGTRYEQYF. The CDR3 nucleotides read TGTGCCATCAGTGAGTCGAAGGGGACAAGATACGAGCAGTACTTC.

The rearrangement uses TRBV20-1 and TRBJ1-6; D uncertain. Looked up from germline, CDR1 is DFQATT and CDR2 is SNEGSKA (reference sequence). Trimming removed 1 base at V and 0 bases at J, with 10 bases between. This CDR3 has 16 residues. CDR3 DNA sequence: TGCAGTGCTAGAGTTCCGGGGAGCTCCTATAATTCACCCCTCCACTTT. It translates to CSARVPGSSYNSPLHF.

This clonotype has only a few counts. The J gene is TRBJ2-2, the V gene TRBV20-1; TRBD1 matches at 7 bases. This CDR3 contains 14 residues. J lost 4 bases, V lost 4 bases, and 6 bases had no gene match. Germline loops: CDR1 DFQATT, CDR2 SNEGSKA (reference sequence). CDR3 residues: CSATDRDRTGELFF. DNA of the CDR3: TGCAGTGCTACCGACAGGGATCGCACCGGGGAGCTGTTTTTT.

The V gene is TRBV15, the J gene TRBJ2-1, with 10 bases lining up with TRBD2. CDR1 and CDR2 from the germline V gene are LNHNV and YYDKDF (reference sequence). V lost 0 bases, J lost 9 bases, and 14 bases stayed unmatched. This CDR3 spans 18 amino acids. Written as DNA, the CDR3 is TGTGCCACCAGCAGAGATACCACTAGCGGGACGAGAGTCAGTGAGCAGTTCTTC. Translating it yields CATSRDTTSGTRVSEQFF.

This chain joins TRBV10-3 and TRBJ2-1; weak D call: TRBD1 (5 bases). Germline assignment: CDR1 ENHRY and CDR2 SYGVKD. The CDR3 extends over 15 amino acids. The V gene lost 7 bases and the J gene lost 3 bases, with 16 bases spanning the gap. This CDR3 reads CAINPRENYYNEQFF. The DNA for the CDR3 is TGTGCCATCAATCCCAGGGAAAACTACTACAATGAGCAGTTCTTC.

The gene calls are TRBV5-5 and TRBJ1-1; D unclear. Looked up from germline, CDR1 is SGHKS and CDR2 is YYEKEE (reference sequence). With 1 base removed from V and 4 bases from J, the gap between germline ends came to 5 bases. The CDR3 covers 12 residues. In DNA form, the CDR3 reads TGTGCCAGCAGCTTGTATGGCACTGAAGCTTTCTTT. Translation gives CASSLYGTEAFF.

This clonotype was seen a single time. V and J are TRBV6-5 and TRBJ2-2; tentatively, D is TRBD1 or TRBD2 (5 bases each). With 0 bases removed from V and 0 bases from J, the gap between germline ends came to 11 bases. CDR1 is MNHEY and CDR2 is SVGAGI in the germline V gene. The CDR3 totals 17 residues. The CDR3 DNA reads TGTGCCAGCAGTTACTCCTCCGGGACCACGAACACCGGGGAGCTGTTTTTT. Encoded protein: CASSYSSGTTNTGELFF.

This clonotype was picked up a small number of times. CDR3 sequence reads: CASSLALGTDGYTF. The DNA for the CDR3 is TGTGCCAGCAGCTTAGCGCTGGGAACCGATGGCTACACCTTC. V usage is TRBV7-8 and J usage is TRBJ1-2; D remains unclear. The germline V gene has CDR1 SGHVS and CDR2 FQNEAQ. The CDR3 has 14 amino acids. The ends were cut back, 0 bases at V and 6 bases at J, with 11 bases in the middle.

This CDR3 is CSGRDGTEAFF. DNA of the CDR3: TGCAGCGGAAGGGACGGCACTGAAGCTTTCTTT. This chain joins TRBV29-1 and TRBJ1-1; D may be TRBD1 (5 bases). Trimming shortened V by 7 bases and J by 4 bases, and 10 bases separated the two germline ends. CDR1 and CDR2 from the germline V gene are SQVTM and ANQGSEA. The CDR3 loop spans 11 amino acids.

The chain carries TRBV11-2 and TRBJ2-1; 10 bases map to TRBD2. With 4 bases clipped from V and 8 bases from J, the junction kept 11 bases outside the gene matches. CDR1 and CDR2 (germline): SGHAT, FQNNGV. The CDR3 length is 16 residues. The DNA of the CDR3 is TGTGCCAGCAGCTCCCCTCCAGCGGGGGGGCTGGATGAGCAGTTCTTC. Translating gives CASSSPPAGGLDEQFF. Looking up the rest from reference TRBV11-2 and TRBJ2-1 gives the full variable domain: EAGVAQSPRYKIIEKRQSVAFWCNPISGHATLYWYQQILGQGPKLLIQFQNNGVVDDSQLPKDRFSAERLKGVDSTLKIQPAKLEDSAVYLCASSSPPAGGLDEQFFGPGTRLTVL.

The V and J genes are TRBV12-3 or TRBV12-4 and TRBJ2-1; D is tentatively TRBD1 or TRBD2 (5 bases each). The V and J ends lost 6 bases and 9 bases respectively, with 21 bases between them. This CDR3 is 15 amino acids long. The DNA of the CDR3 is TGTGCCAGCAGCTCCCCGGGTTCGGGAAGGGGTGAGCAGTTCTTC. As protein: CASSSPGSGRGEQFF.

This chain uses TRBV7-2 with TRBJ1-5; maybe TRBD1 (6 bases). Germline V gene lookup returns CDR1 SGHTA and CDR2 FQGNSA. V lost 1 base to trimming and J lost 0 bases, with 10 bases between them. The CDR3 spans 16 residues. The CDR3 reads CASSLEGGYSNQPQHF. CDR3 nucleotide sequence: TGTGCCAGCAGCTTAGAGGGGGGGTATAGCAATCAGCCCCAGCATTTT.

This clonotype occurred many times. This chain links TRBV7-2 with TRBJ2-2, with 12 nucleotides matching TRBD2. Germline V gene data show CDR1 as SGHTA and CDR2 as FQGNSA. CDR3 length: 15 residues. V trimming: 7 bases; J trimming: 3 bases; junction bases outside the gene matches: 3. CDR3 DNA sequence: TGTGCCAGCACTAGCGGGAGGGTCCACACCGGGGAGCTGTTTTTT. It is translated as CASTSGRVHTGELFF.

V and J are TRBV29-1 and TRBJ1-2; D is uncertain. CDR3 length: 12 residues. V dropped 3 bases and J dropped 4 bases, with 9 bases sitting between them. The V gene's germline CDR1 is SQVTM and CDR2 ANQGSEA. The chain's CDR3 is CSVDGPLYGYTF. The CDR3 DNA reads as TGCAGCGTTGATGGGCCGCTCTATGGCTACACCTTC.

This clonotype was detected many times. The chain combines TRBV7-8 with TRBJ2-6, with 7 bases that match TRBD1. Germline V CDR1 and CDR2: SGHVS, FQNEAQ. CDR3 size: 19 residues. The ends lost 0 bases at V and 1 base at J; junction bases unmatched: 9. The CDR3: CASSLALGTVVSGANVLTF. Written as DNA, the CDR3 is TGTGCCAGCAGCTTAGCGCTTGGGACAGTGGTATCTGGGGCCAACGTCCTGACTTTC. The full variable domain, in which reference TRBV7-8 and TRBJ2-6 provide the parts outside the CDR3, is GAGVSQSPRYKVAKRGQDVALRCDPISGHVSLFWYQQALGQGPEFLTYFQNEAQLDKSGLPSDRFFAERPEGSVSTLKIQRTQQEDSAVYLCASSLALGTVVSGANVLTFGAGSRLTVL.

The chain recombines TRBV27 with TRBJ2-5; 13 positions match TRBD2. With V trimmed by 5 bases and J by 2 bases, 5 bases remained unmatched. The CDR3 contains 16 residues. CDR1 is MNHEY and CDR2 is SMNVEV in the germline V gene (reference sequence). The CDR3 DNA reads as TGTGCCAGCAGTATGGGACTAGCGGGAAGTCAAGAGACCCAGTACTTC. Amino acid sequence: CASSMGLAGSQETQYF.

V gene TRBV12-3 or TRBV12-4 combines with J gene TRBJ1-6; no firm D call. This CDR3 region has 15 residues. The germline V and J ends were trimmed by 6 bases and 8 bases, with 17 bases remaining between them. DNA for the CDR3: TGTGCCAGCAGGTACCTCAACTCCCGGGATTCACCCCTCCACTTT. It specifies CASRYLNSRDSPLHF.

The V gene is TRBV15, the J gene TRBJ2-3; 7 bases are shared with TRBD2. CDR3 length equals 15 residues. The germline V gene encodes CDR1 LNHNV and CDR2 YYDKDF (reference sequence). V was clipped by 6 bases and J by 0 bases; unmatched bases: 6. The CDR3 nucleotides are TGTGCCACCAGGGCAGCGGGGATCAGCACAGATACGCAGTATTTT. This encodes CATRAAGISTDTQYF. The entire variable domain, with the rest obtained from reference TRBV15 and TRBJ2-3, is as follows: DAMVIQNPRYQVTQFGKPVTLSCSQTLNHNVMYWYQQKSSQAPKLLFHYYDKDFNNEADTPDNFQSRRPNTSFCFLDIRSPGLGDTAMYLCATRAAGISTDTQYFGPGTRLTVL.

The DNA for the CDR3 is TGTGCCAGCAGTTACCTGACTAGCGCCGACACCGGGGAGCTGTTTTTT. Translation gives CASSYLTSADTGELFF. This chain connects TRBV6-5 to TRBJ2-2; 8 bases fit TRBD2. V lost 2 bases to trimming and J lost 3 bases; unmatched junction nucleotides: 5. The CDR3 totals 16 residues. In germline, CDR1 is MNHEY, CDR2 SVGAGI.